This is a list of T cell receptor beta chains from one sample in a study of T cell responses to AZD1222 COVID-19 vaccine. Repertoires were generated with immunoSEQ multiplex PCR, while TCRdb's copy carries only in-frame clones and drops some. There are tens of thousands of clones in the sample; approximately 89% occur only once, and about 2.6% lies in the top ten. Sequenced material: peripheral blood, taken on day 0 of MenACWY control vaccination. These TCRs come from an adult in good health. The CDR3 runs from the conserved cysteine through the conserved F or W. D genes are given only for firm matches. The listing skips clone size in some rows; elsewhere it reads once, few, many or a size class.

v_gene: TRBV12-3/TRBV12-4
d_gene: NA
abundance: NA
j_gene: TRBJ1-3
CDR3aa: CASKTSGNTIYF
CDR3nt: TGTGCCAGCAAAACCTCTGGAAACACCATATATTTT

v_gene: TRBV5-1
d_gene: NA
abundance: NA
j_gene: TRBJ1-1
CDR3aa: CASSLAEGLAFF
CDR3nt: TGCGCCAGCAGCTTGGCCGAGGGATTGGCTTTCTTT

v_gene: TRBV6-1
d_gene: TRBD1
abundance: NA
j_gene: TRBJ2-5
CDR3aa: CASSATGFETQYF
CDR3nt: TGTGCCAGCAGTGCGACAGGGTTCGAGACCCAGTACTTC

v_gene: TRBV19
d_gene: NA
abundance: NA
j_gene: TRBJ1-5
CDR3aa: CASRDIRVSWSNQPQHF
CDR3nt: TGTGCCAGTAGAGATATCAGGGTATCTTGGAGCAATCAGCCCCAGCATTTT

v_gene: TRBV6-2/TRBV6-3
d_gene: TRBD1
abundance: NA
j_gene: TRBJ1-2
CDR3aa: CASSYGSGGADYGYTF
CDR3nt: TGTGCCAGCAGTTACGGCTCAGGGGGCGCAGACTATGGCTACACCTTC

v_gene: TRBV3-1/TRBV3-2
d_gene: NA
abundance: NA
j_gene: TRBJ1-5
CDR3aa: CASSQGLSNQPQHF
CDR3nt: TGTGCCAGCAGCCAAGGGCTGAGCAATCAGCCCCAGCATTTT

v_gene: TRBV2
d_gene: TRBD2
abundance: once
j_gene: TRBJ2-5
CDR3aa: CASRPRTSGYQETQYF
CDR3nt: TGTGCCAGCAGACCTAGGACTAGCGGTTACCAAGAGACCCAGTACTTC

v_gene: TRBV2
d_gene: NA
abundance: NA
j_gene: TRBJ1-5
CDR3aa: CASSVPRWKQSNQPQHF
CDR3nt: TGTGCCAGCAGTGTCCCTCGGTGGAAACAGAGCAATCAGCCCCAGCATTTT

v_gene: TRBV6-5
d_gene: NA
abundance: few
j_gene: TRBJ1-1
CDR3aa: CASSYRERAFF
CDR3nt: TGTGCCAGCAGTTACAGGGAAAGAGCTTTCTTT

v_gene: TRBV2
d_gene: NA
abundance: NA
j_gene: TRBJ2-5
CDR3aa: CASSVGGWETQYF
CDR3nt: TGTGCCAGCAGTGTCGGGGGCTGGGAGACCCAGTACTTC

v_gene: TRBV5-8
d_gene: TRBD1
abundance: NA
j_gene: TRBJ1-5
CDR3aa: CASSLRRGLSNQPQHF
CDR3nt: TGTGCCAGCAGCTTACGCAGGGGGCTCAGCAATCAGCCCCAGCATTTT

v_gene: TRBV3-1/TRBV3-2
d_gene: NA
abundance: NA
j_gene: TRBJ1-5
CDR3aa: CASSRSRMNQPQHF
CDR3nt: TGTGCCAGCAGCCGTTCACGGATGAATCAGCCCCAGCATTTT

v_gene: TRBV6-5
d_gene: NA
abundance: NA
j_gene: TRBJ1-2
CDR3aa: CASSSAGKSIYGYTF
CDR3nt: TGTGCCAGCAGTTCCGCAGGGAAATCAATCTATGGCTACACCTTC

v_gene: TRBV1
d_gene: NA
abundance: NA
j_gene: TRBJ2-7
CDR3aa: CTSSPGRDRDHEQYF
CDR3nt: TGCACCAGCAGCCCTGGACGGGACAGGGACCACGAGCAGTACTTC

v_gene: TRBV4-2
d_gene: NA
abundance: NA
j_gene: TRBJ1-6
CDR3aa: CASGQPFGGTNSPLHF
CDR3nt: TGTGCCAGCGGACAACCATTTGGGGGGACGAATTCACCCCTCCACTTT

v_gene: TRBV6-5
d_gene: TRBD2
abundance: NA
j_gene: TRBJ2-7
CDR3aa: CASSYSAGVEQYF
CDR3nt: TGTGCCAGCAGTTACTCAGCGGGGGTCGAGCAGTACTTC

v_gene: TRBV30
d_gene: NA
abundance: NA
j_gene: TRBJ1-1
CDR3aa: CAWSPGAFF
CDR3nt: TGTGCCTGGAGCCCAGGCGCTTTCTTT

v_gene: TRBV6-5
d_gene: NA
abundance: NA
j_gene: TRBJ2-1
CDR3aa: CASRFGAYNEQFF
CDR3nt: TGTGCCAGCAGGTTCGGGGCCTACAATGAGCAGTTCTTC

v_gene: TRBV7-6
d_gene: NA
abundance: few
j_gene: TRBJ1-2
CDR3aa: CASSLGTANYYGYTF
CDR3nt: TGTGCCAGCAGCTTAGGGACAGCTAACTACTATGGCTACACCTTC

v_gene: TRBV7-2
d_gene: TRBD2
abundance: NA
j_gene: TRBJ2-5
CDR3aa: CASSLASGGKTQYF
CDR3nt: TGTGCCAGCAGCTTAGCCAGCGGGGGAAAGACCCAGTACTTC

v_gene: TRBV10-2
d_gene: NA
abundance: NA
j_gene: TRBJ1-1
CDR3aa: CASSESAGLTEAFF
CDR3nt: TGCGCCAGCAGTGAGTCGGCAGGACTCACTGAAGCTTTCTTT

v_gene: TRBV24-1
d_gene: TRBD1
abundance: NA
j_gene: TRBJ2-1
CDR3aa: CATSDLNRGDEQFF
CDR3nt: TGTGCCACCAGTGATTTGAACAGGGGTGATGAGCAGTTCTTC

v_gene: TRBV4-3
d_gene: NA
abundance: NA
j_gene: TRBJ2-5
CDR3aa: CASSQDPPRSTGQETQYF
CDR3nt: TGCGCCAGCAGCCAAGACCCACCTCGATCGACGGGCCAAGAGACCCAGTACTTC

v_gene: TRBV24-1
d_gene: TRBD2
abundance: once
j_gene: TRBJ2-1
CDR3aa: CATSDAPGGRTDYEQFF
CDR3nt: TGTGCCACCAGTGATGCTCCGGGGGGGCGCACAGACTATGAGCAGTTCTTC

v_gene: TRBV4-2
d_gene: NA
abundance: NA
j_gene: TRBJ1-6
CDR3aa: CASSQARGRQVPLHF
CDR3nt: TGTGCCAGCAGCCAAGCCCGGGGCCGACAAGTTCCCCTCCACTTT

v_gene: TRBV3-1/TRBV3-2
d_gene: TRBD1
abundance: NA
j_gene: TRBJ1-1
CDR3aa: CASSQSDRAGAEAFF
CDR3nt: TGTGCCAGCAGCCAGTCGGACAGGGCCGGGGCTGAAGCTTTCTTT

v_gene: TRBV14
d_gene: TRBD2
abundance: NA
j_gene: TRBJ2-7
CDR3aa: CASSPTSVRTYEQYF
CDR3nt: TGTGCCAGCAGTCCGACTAGCGTACGAACCTACGAGCAGTACTTC

v_gene: TRBV24-1
d_gene: NA
abundance: NA
j_gene: TRBJ2-2
CDR3aa: CATSGYTGELFF
CDR3nt: TGTGCCACCAGTGGATACACCGGGGAGCTGTTTTTT

v_gene: TRBV4-3
d_gene: NA
abundance: once
j_gene: TRBJ1-1
CDR3aa: CASSLVMNTEAFF
CDR3nt: TGCGCCAGCAGCCTCGTAATGAACACTGAAGCTTTCTTT

v_gene: TRBV29-1
d_gene: NA
abundance: NA
j_gene: TRBJ2-3
CDR3aa: CSVAANTQYF
CDR3nt: TGCAGCGTTGCCGCTAACACGCAGTATTTT

v_gene: TRBV7-9
d_gene: NA
abundance: few
j_gene: TRBJ1-1
CDR3aa: CASSLDGLSRDFF
CDR3nt: TGTGCCAGCAGCTTAGATGGGCTCTCCAGAGATTTCTTT